This T cell receptor beta chain was obtained from a study of CD8 T cells in ankylosing spondylitis (dated by TCRdb to about 2017). Regarding the study in general: The study profiled T cell receptor beta repertoires in healthy donors and ankylosing spondylitis patients to find disease-linked TCR variants. The full study cohort comprised about 25 ankylosing spondylitis patients and about a hundred healthy donors. Peripheral blood was sampled, and synovial fluid was also collected from ankylosing spondylitis patients. Overall results and qualifications from the work: Blood from ankylosing spondylitis patients appeared to be characterized by a TCR beta motif composed of eight highly homologous amino acid variants. The disease-linked clones were reported as significantly enriched in matched synovial fluid samples from ankylosing spondylitis patients. Some of the motif variants had been reported before in the synovial fluid and blood of reactive arthritis patients, a finding that suggests common disease-initiation mechanisms. In peripheral blood, the disease-linked clones were found at relatively low frequencies and had a CD8+ phenotype.

The sample holds a few counts of this clonotype. No cognate antigen has been identified for it. One base away there is no much larger clone; base qualities are not given. The CDR3 holds 14 amino acids from the cysteine to the phenylalanine. The DNA shown is the 42-base CDR3, in frame from base 1. CDR1 is given as SGHDT and CDR2 as YYEEEE, both from the germline V gene. V is pared back by 4 bases and J by 4 bases, with 15 bases lying between the germline termini. Sequencing used an Illumina HiSeq 2500. Quantitative 5'-RACE with molecular barcodes was used to prepare TCR beta libraries. In the original analysis: A new computational method based on a probabilistic model of VDJ rearrangement was used to identify disease-linked TCR variants. TCRdb handled the public reads itself, with Q25 trimming in fastp and clone calling in MiXCR, and kept productive beta chains. Every CDR3 protein is listed once, alongside the most common genes and DNA of its rows. V and J calls and clone size were set by TCRdb, not the authors. Counted in this sample were about 96,000 distinct CDR3 sequences; about 27% of them appeared once. The ten most abundant clones make up 55% to 75% of the sample.

Material for sequencing was blood, either unsorted or a sorted T cell fraction (not recorded which). The origin of this receptor is a male donor with ankylosing spondylitis or in good health (not recorded which). Recombination linked TRBV5-6 to TRBJ2-7, and perhaps TRBD1 as D gene, on 6 matching bases. CDR3 loop: CASSQAGQTYEQYF. The DNA reads TGTGCCAGCAGCCAAGCAGGACAGACTTACGAGCAGTACTTC.